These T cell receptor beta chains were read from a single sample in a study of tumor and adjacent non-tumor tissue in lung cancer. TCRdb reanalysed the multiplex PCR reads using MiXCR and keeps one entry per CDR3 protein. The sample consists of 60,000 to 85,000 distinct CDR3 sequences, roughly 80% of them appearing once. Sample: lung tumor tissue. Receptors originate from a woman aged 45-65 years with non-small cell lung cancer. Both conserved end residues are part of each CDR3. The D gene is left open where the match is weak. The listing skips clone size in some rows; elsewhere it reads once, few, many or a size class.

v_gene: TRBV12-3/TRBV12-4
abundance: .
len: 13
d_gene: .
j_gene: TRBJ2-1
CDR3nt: TGTGCCAGCAGTTTAGGTGTGGAGAATGAGCAGTTCTTC
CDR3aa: CASSLGVENEQFF

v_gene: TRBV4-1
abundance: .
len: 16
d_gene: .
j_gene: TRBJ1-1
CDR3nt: TGCGCCAGCAGCCAAGATCTCTACAATGTCGACACTGAAGCTTTCTTT
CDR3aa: CASSQDLYNVDTEAFF

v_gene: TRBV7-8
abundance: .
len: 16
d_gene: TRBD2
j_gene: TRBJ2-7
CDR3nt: TGTGCCAGCAGCTTAGGAAGTAGCGGGACTGGTTTCGAGCAGTACTTT
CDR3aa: CASSLGSSGTGFEQYF

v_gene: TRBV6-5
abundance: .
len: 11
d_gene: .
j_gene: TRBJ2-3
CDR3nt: TGTGCCAGCGCGCGGCGGATATGCAGTATTTTT
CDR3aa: CASARRICSIF

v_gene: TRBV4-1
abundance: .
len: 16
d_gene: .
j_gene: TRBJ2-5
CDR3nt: TGCTCCAGCAGCCAGGCCAAGAGGAACGGCCGAGAGACCCAGTACTTC
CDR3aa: CSSSQAKRNGRETQYF

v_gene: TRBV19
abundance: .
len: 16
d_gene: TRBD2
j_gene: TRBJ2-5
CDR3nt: TGTGCCAGTAGAAGACTAGCGGGAGGGCCACAAGAGACCCAGTACTTC
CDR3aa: CASRRLAGGPQETQYF

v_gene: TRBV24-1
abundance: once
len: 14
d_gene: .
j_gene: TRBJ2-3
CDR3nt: TGTGCCACCAGTGGGACAAGGGAAACATATACTCAGTATTTT
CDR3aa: CATSGTRETYTQYF

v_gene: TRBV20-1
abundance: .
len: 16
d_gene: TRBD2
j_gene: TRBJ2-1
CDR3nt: TGCAGTGCCAGAGTACCAAGGAGCGGGAAAATCCATGTGCAGTTCTTC
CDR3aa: CSARVPRSGKIHVQFF

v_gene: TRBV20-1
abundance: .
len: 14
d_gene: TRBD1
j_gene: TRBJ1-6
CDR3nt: TGCAGTGTTGTAAAAACAGGGGGTTCTTCACCCCTCCACTTT
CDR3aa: CSVVKTGGSSPLHF

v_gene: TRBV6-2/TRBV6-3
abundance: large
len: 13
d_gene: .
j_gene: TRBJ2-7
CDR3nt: TGTGCCAGCACCCCTGACAATACCTACGAGCAGTACTTC
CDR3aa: CASTPDNTYEQYF

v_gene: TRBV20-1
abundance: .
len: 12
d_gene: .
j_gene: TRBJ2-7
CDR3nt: TGCAGTGCTAGAGTAACTAGATACGAGCAGTATTTC
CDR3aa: CSARVTRYEQYF

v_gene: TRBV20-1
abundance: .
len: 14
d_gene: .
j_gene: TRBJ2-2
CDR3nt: TGCAGTGCTAGAGATGCGAGGAGCTTCGGGGAGCTGTTTTTT
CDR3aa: CSARDARSFGELFF

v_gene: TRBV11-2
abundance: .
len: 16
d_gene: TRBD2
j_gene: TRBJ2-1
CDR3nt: TGTGCCAGCAGCTTAATCGGGAGGGGCTCCTACAATGAGCAGTTCTTC
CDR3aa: CASSLIGRGSYNEQFF

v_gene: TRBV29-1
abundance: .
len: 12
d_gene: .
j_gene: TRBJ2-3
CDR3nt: TGCAGCGTTGAGCAGTGGGGAGATACGCAGTATTTT
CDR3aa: CSVEQWGDTQYF

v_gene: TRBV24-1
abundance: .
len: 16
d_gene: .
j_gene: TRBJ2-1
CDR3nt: TGTGCCACCATTAAGGCCAGCAGCAAATCCTACAACGAGCAGTTCTTC
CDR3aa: CATIKASSKSYNEQFF

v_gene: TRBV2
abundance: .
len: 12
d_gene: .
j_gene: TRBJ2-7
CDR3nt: TGTGCCAGCACCACGGGAGTGGGCGAGCAGTACTTC
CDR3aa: CASTTGVGEQYF

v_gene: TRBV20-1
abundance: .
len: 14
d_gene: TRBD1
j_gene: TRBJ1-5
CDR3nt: TGCAGTGCCAGGGACGGGACAGAGAATCAGCCCCAGCATTTT
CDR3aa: CSARDGTENQPQHF

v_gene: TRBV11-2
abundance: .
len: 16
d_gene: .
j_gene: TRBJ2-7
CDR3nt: TGTGCCAGCAGTTACACAGAGCCCGGGCCGCGGCACGAGCAGTACTTC
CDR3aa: CASSYTEPGPRHEQYF

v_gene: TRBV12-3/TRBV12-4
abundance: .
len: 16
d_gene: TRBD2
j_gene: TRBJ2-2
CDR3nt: TGTGCTAGCAGTATATTTCTCCTAGCGGGAAGTGGGGAGCTGTTTTTT
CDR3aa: CASSIFLLAGSGELFF

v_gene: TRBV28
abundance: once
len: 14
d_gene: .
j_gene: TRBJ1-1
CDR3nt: TGTGCCAGCAGTTTCCGGGGGCGCAACATTGAAGCCTTCTTT
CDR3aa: CASSFRGRNIEAFF

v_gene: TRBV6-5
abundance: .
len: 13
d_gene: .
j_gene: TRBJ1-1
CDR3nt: TGTGCCAGCAGTTACTGGGAATACACAGAAGCTTTCTTT
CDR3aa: CASSYWEYTEAFF

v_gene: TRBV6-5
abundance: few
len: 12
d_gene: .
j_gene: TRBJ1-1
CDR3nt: TGTGTCAGCAGTCGCAGGGGAAATGAAGCTTTCTTC
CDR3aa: CVSSRRGNEAFF

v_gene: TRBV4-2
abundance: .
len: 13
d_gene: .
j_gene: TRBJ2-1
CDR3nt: TGTGCGAGCAGCCAAGATTTAGAGGGATTAAGGTTCTTC
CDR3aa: CASSQDLEGLRFF

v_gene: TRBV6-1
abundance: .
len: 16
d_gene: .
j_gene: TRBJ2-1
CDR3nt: TGTGCCAGCAGCGCTCCAGGAAGCGGAGAGATCAATGAGCAGTTCTTC
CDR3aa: CASSAPGSGEINEQFF

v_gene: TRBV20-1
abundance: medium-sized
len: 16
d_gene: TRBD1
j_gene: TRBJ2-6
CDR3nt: TGCAGTGCTCCCTCGACAGGGAGCTCTGGGGCCAACGTCCTGACTTTC
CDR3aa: CSAPSTGSSGANVLTF

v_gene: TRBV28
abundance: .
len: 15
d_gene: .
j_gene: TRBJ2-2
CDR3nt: TGTGCCAGCAGGCTGAGAGCGTCAAACATCGGGGAGCTGTTTTTT
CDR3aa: CASRLRASNIGELFF

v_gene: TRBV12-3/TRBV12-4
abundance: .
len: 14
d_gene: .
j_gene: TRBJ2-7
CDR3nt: TGTGCAAATAGTTTTTCGACAGGTCTGGTGGAGCAGTACTTC
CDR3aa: CANSFSTGLVEQYF

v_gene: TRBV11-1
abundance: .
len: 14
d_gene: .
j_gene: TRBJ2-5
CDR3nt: TGTGCCAGTAGCGTATCGATGTGGGGGGAGACCCAGTACTTC
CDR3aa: CASSVSMWGETQYF

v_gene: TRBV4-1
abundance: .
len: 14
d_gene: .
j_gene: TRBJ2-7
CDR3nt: TGCGCCAGTAGCCAAGAGGCCACTTGCTACGAACAGTACTTC
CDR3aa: CASSQEATCYEQYF

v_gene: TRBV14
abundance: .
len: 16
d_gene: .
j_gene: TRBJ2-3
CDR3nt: TGTGACAGCAGTCAAACTCTCTCGGGAGCTGCAGATAAGCAATATTTT
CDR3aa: CDSSQTLSGAADKQYF

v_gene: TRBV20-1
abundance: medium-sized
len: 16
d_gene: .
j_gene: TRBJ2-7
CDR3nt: TGCAGTGCGAGGAGGTTTGGGGCCCGGGACGGGAGCGAGCAGTACTTC
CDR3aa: CSARRFGARDGSEQYF

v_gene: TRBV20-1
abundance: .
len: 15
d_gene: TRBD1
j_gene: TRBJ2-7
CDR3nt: TGCAGTGCTAGAGATCGGACAGGGGGCTGGTACGAGGAGTACTTC
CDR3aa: CSARDRTGGWYEEYF

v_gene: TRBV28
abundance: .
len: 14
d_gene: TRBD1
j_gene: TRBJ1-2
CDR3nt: TGTGCCAGCACAGAACAGGGGAGGTACGATGGCTACACCTTC
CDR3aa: CASTEQGRYDGYTF

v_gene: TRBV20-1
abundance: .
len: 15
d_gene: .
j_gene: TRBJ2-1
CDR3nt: TGCAGTGCTAGAGATGCCCGGGACACCTACAATGAGCAGTTCTTC
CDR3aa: CSARDARDTYNEQFF

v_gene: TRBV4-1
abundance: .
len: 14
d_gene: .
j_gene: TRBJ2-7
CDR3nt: TGCGCTAGCAGCCATCCCTTGCGAGAGGACGAGCAGTACTTC
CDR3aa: CASSHPLREDEQYF

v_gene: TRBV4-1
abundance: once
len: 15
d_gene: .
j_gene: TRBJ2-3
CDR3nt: TGCACCAGCAGTCAAGGGCTCTCTAGCACAGATGCGCAGTATTTT
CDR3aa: CTSSQGLSSTDAQYF

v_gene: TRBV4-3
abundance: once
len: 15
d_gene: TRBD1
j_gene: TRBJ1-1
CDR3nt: TGCGCCAGCAGCCAAGGGCCCGACAGGGGAAGTGAAGCTTTCTTT
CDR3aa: CASSQGPDRGSEAFF

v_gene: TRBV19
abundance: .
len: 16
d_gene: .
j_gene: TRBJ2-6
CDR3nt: TGTGCCAGTAACTCGAAGACGCGCTCTGGGGCCAACGCCATGACTTTC
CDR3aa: CASNSKTRSGANAMTF

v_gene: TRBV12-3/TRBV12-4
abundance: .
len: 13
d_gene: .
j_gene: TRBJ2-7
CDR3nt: TGTGCCAGCAGTTTCATGAGTTCCTACGAGCGGTACTTC
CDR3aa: CASSFMSSYERYF

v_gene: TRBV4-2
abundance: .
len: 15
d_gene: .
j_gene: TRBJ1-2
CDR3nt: TGTGCTGGCAGCCAGGGGAGAGCCGTCAGCTGTGGCTACACCTTC
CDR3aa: CAGSQGRAVSCGYTF

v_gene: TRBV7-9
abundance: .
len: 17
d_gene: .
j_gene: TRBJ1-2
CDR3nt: TGTGCCAGCGGAGAGCGGCAGGGAAAAAGCCTCGTGGATAGCTACAGCTTC
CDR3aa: CASGERQGKSLVDSYSF

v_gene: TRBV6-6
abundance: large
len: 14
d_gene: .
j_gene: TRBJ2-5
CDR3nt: TGTGCCAGCAGTTATCCAGGAAGGGCGGAGACCCAGTACTTC
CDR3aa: CASSYPGRAETQYF

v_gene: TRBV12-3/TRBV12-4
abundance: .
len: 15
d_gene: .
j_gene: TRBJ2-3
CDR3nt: TGTGCCATCAGTTTAGAGACCCTAAGTACAGATACGCAGTATTTT
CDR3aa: CAISLETLSTDTQYF

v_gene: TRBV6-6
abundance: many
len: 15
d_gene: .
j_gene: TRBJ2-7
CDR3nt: TGTGCCAGCAAGGTGTCTGATGGAGGGGGGCGGGAGCAGTACTTC
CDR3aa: CASKVSDGGGREQYF